This entry lists 19 T cell receptor beta chains sequenced from one sample in a study of identical twins. TCRdb reprocessed the 5' RACE reads with MiXCR, giving one entry per CDR3 protein. Here the sample spans roughly 720,000 distinct CDR3 sequences, around a sixth being singletons. These sequences were also reported in another study, on T cells expressing NK-cell markers.

Material: PBMCs. These receptors were taken from a young woman in good health.

This clonotype was counted at least ten times. J is TRBJ2-7 and V is TRBV5-1; 11 nucleotides line up with TRBD2. V trimming: 4 bases; J trimming: 5 bases; junction bases outside the gene matches: 11. CDR3 length equals 16 residues. From germline, CDR1 is SGHRS and CDR2 YFSETQ. The CDR3 bases are TGCGCCAGCAGCCAGGGAGGTAGCGGGAGGGTGCACGAGCAGTACTTC. It codes for CASSQGGSGRVHEQYF.

This chain links TRBV20-1 with TRBJ2-2; D may be TRBD1 (5 bases). This CDR3 spans 13 amino acids. CDR1 DFQATT and CDR2 SNEGSKA come from the germline V gene (reference sequence). The V end lost 2 bases, the J end lost 5 bases, and 9 bases lay between the germline ends. This CDR3 is CSARMGRTGELFF. The CDR3, as DNA: TGCAGTGCTAGAATGGGGCGGACCGGGGAGCTGTTTTTT.

The V gene is TRBV29-1, the J gene TRBJ2-1; D gene ambiguous. This CDR3 is 14 amino acids long. Germline CDR1 is SQVTM and CDR2 is ANQGSEA. DNA of the CDR3: TGCGGAGAGAGCCGCCTTAGCTCCTACAATGAGCAGTTCTTC. It translates to CGESRLSSYNEQFF.

This clonotype was seen more than once but under ten times. CDR3 coding DNA: TGTGCCAGCAGCCACGACAATGGGGGACACAGGCCCTACGAGCAGTACTTC. Translation: CASSHDNGGHRPYEQYF. The chain carries TRBV4-2 and TRBJ2-7; possible D gene TRBD1, 6 bases. The CDR3 is 17 amino acids. V gave up 3 bases and J gave up 2 bases, with 20 bases separating them. CDR1 is LGHNA and CDR2 is YNFKEQ in the germline V gene.

The CDR3 coding sequence is TGTGCCAGCTTGGACAGGGGCGCTGGCTACACCTTC. This codes for CASLDRGAGYTF. The genes are TRBV6-6 and TRBJ1-2; 9 bases line up with TRBD1. J gave up 7 bases and V 8 bases, and 5 bases lay outside the gene matches. Germline loops: CDR1 MNHNY, CDR2 SVGAGI (reference sequence). The CDR3 consists of 12 residues.

The V call is TRBV27, the J call TRBJ2-1; D possibly corresponds to TRBD2 (6 bases). The CDR3 contains 18 residues. Trimming took off 3 bases at V and 4 bases at J, with 22 bases between the two ends. CDR1 and CDR2 from the germline V gene are MNHEY and SMNVEV (reference sequence). CDR3 sequence reads: CASSFRTSPTSAYNEQFF. The CDR3 DNA sequence: TGTGCCAGCAGTTTCCGAACTAGCCCCACGTCCGCTTACAATGAGCAGTTCTTC.

In its sample, this clonotype was seen a few times. The chain couples TRBV12-3 or TRBV12-4 to TRBJ2-1; D unresolved. Deletions cut 3 bases from V and 5 bases from J, with 11 bases between. The CDR3 has 14 amino acids. In nucleotides, the CDR3 is TGTGCCAGCAGTTTGACGGCAGGACACAATGAGCAGTTCTTC. It encodes CASSLTAGHNEQFF.

The chain uses TRBV5-1 and TRBJ1-1; D may be TRBD1 (5 bases). CDR1 is SGHRS and CDR2 is YFSETQ in the germline V gene. Trimming pared 6 bases from V and 8 bases from J, leaving 20 bases between. This CDR3 contains 14 residues. The CDR3 is CASTKYVGRGEAFF. The DNA for the CDR3 is TGCGCCAGCACCAAATACGTTGGGAGGGGAGAAGCTTTCTTT. Combining the CDR3 with reference TRBV5-1 and TRBJ1-1 gives the whole variable domain KAGVTQTPRYLIKTRGQQVTLSCSPISGHRSVSWYQQTPGQGLQFLFEYFSETQRNKGNFPGRFSGRQFSNSRSEMNVSTLELGDSALYLCASTKYVGRGEAFFGQGTRLTVV.

The chain couples TRBV5-1 to TRBJ1-1, with 7 bases aligning to TRBD1. CDR1 and CDR2 (germline): SGHRS, YFSETQ. The CDR3 totals 14 residues. The V segment lost 4 bases and the J segment 2 bases; nucleotides outside the gene matches: 5. The CDR3 sequence is CASSGTGENTEAFF. In DNA, the CDR3 is TGCGCCAGCAGCGGCACAGGGGAAAACACTGAAGCTTTCTTT.

This chain uses TRBV6-5 with TRBJ2-7; possibly TRBD1 for D (6 bases). Trimming cost V 7 bases and J 4 bases, with 11 bases left between them. In germline, CDR1 is MNHEY, CDR2 SVGAGI. There are 12 residues in the CDR3. CDR3: CASKDRRYEQYF. The CDR3 DNA follows: TGTGCCAGCAAGGACAGAAGGTACGAGCAGTACTTC.

This clonotype was seen a few times. The CDR3 here is CSARSGIAKNIQYF. DNA for the CDR3: TGCAGTGCTAGGAGCGGGATAGCCAAAAACATTCAGTACTTC. V gene TRBV20-1 combines with J gene TRBJ2-4; 7 nucleotides agree with TRBD2. There are 14 residues in the CDR3. V gave up 3 bases and J gave up 0 bases; unmatched junction bases: 2. Germline V lookup: CDR1 DFQATT, CDR2 SNEGSKA (reference sequence).

This chain connects TRBV4-1 to TRBJ2-1, with 7 bases matching TRBD2. Germline-derived CDR1 and CDR2 are MGHRA and YSYEKL. With 0 bases clipped from V and 3 bases from J, the junction kept 2 bases outside the gene matches. This CDR3 spans 15 amino acids. CDR3 bases: TGCGCCAGCAGCCAAGATAGGACTAGCTACAATGAGCAGTTCTTC. Translating it yields CASSQDRTSYNEQFF.

This chain connects TRBV9 to TRBJ1-1, with D perhaps matching TRBD1 (5 bases). Germline V gene sequence: CDR1 SGDLS, CDR2 YYNGEE. This CDR3 contains 14 residues. V lost 2 bases and J lost 4, with 12 bases in between. The CDR3 sequence is CASSVNIGGTEAFF. The CDR3, as DNA: TGTGCCAGCAGCGTTAACATCGGGGGCACTGAAGCTTTCTTT. Full variable domain (remainder filled in from reference TRBV9 and TRBJ1-1): DSGVTQTPKHLITATGQRVTLRCSPRSGDLSVYWYQQSLDQGLQFLIQYYNGEERAKGNILERFSAQQFPDLHSELNLSSLELGDSALYFCASSVNIGGTEAFFGQGTRLTVV.

This clonotype was observed a few times. CDR3 residues: CSVESAGRYTEAFF. For the CDR3, the DNA is TGCAGCGTTGAATCAGCAGGGCGATACACTGAAGCTTTCTTT. The V and J genes are TRBV29-1 and TRBJ1-1; D is possibly TRBD1 (5 bases). Germline CDR1 and CDR2: SQVTM and ANQGSEA. Between the trimmed V and J ends, which lost 2 bases and 3 bases, there was a span of 13 bases. The CDR3 contains 14 residues.

This clonotype was recorded at least ten times. This chain uses TRBV4-3 with TRBJ2-7; D is possibly TRBD1 (6 bases). V lost 2 bases and J lost 1, with 12 bases in between. Germline V gene sequence: CDR1 LGHNA, CDR2 YSLEER. This CDR3 has 15 residues. The CDR3: CASSQSRQESYEQYF. CDR3 in DNA: TGCGCCAGCAGCCAATCCCGACAGGAATCCTACGAGCAGTACTTC.

V gene TRBV7-9 combines with J gene TRBJ1-1; TRBD1 aligns across 10 bases. J was trimmed by 3 bases and V by 4 bases; bases with no gene match: 5. CDR1 SEHNR and CDR2 FQNEAQ come from the germline V gene (reference sequence). The CDR3 spans 15 residues. CDR3: CASSYWTGGDTEAFF. CDR3 nucleotide sequence: TGTGCCAGCAGCTATTGGACAGGGGGAGACACTGAAGCTTTCTTT. Together with reference TRBV7-9 and TRBJ1-1, the CDR3 gives the full variable domain: DTGVSQNPRHKITKRGQNVTFRCDPISEHNRLYWYRQTLGQGPEFLTYFQNEAQLEKSRLLSDRFSAERPKGSFSTLEIQRTEQGDSAMYLCASSYWTGGDTEAFFGQGTRLTVV.

This clonotype was observed a handful of times. The chain has TRBV12-3 or TRBV12-4 and TRBJ2-7, with D perhaps TRBD2 (6 bases). The CDR3 loop spans 15 amino acids. V lost 2 bases and J lost 2, with 13 bases in between. CDR3 nucleotides: TGTGCCAGCAGTTTAATGGCGGGGTCCCCCTACGAGCAGTACTTC. It translates to CASSLMAGSPYEQYF.

In this sample, this clonotype turned up once. This chain joins TRBV7-9 and TRBJ2-3; 7 nucleotides align to TRBD2. The V and J ends lost 5 bases and 6 bases, in that order; junction bases with no gene match: 2. CDR1 and CDR2 (germline): SEHNR, FQNEAQ (reference sequence). The CDR3 is 12 amino acids. The CDR3 loop is CASSTAGDTQYF. The CDR3 DNA is TGTGCCAGCAGCACAGCGGGGGATACGCAGTATTTT.

This clonotype was detected a few times. The rearrangement links TRBV28 to TRBJ2-1; 8 bases fit TRBD2. The CDR3 consists of 11 residues. J lost 15 bases, V lost 6 bases, and 7 bases had no gene match. Germline CDR1 is MDHEN and CDR2 is SYDVKM. DNA of the CDR3: TGTGCCAGCAGGACGGGGGGGGCACCGTTCTTC. The encoded protein is CASRTGGAPFF.